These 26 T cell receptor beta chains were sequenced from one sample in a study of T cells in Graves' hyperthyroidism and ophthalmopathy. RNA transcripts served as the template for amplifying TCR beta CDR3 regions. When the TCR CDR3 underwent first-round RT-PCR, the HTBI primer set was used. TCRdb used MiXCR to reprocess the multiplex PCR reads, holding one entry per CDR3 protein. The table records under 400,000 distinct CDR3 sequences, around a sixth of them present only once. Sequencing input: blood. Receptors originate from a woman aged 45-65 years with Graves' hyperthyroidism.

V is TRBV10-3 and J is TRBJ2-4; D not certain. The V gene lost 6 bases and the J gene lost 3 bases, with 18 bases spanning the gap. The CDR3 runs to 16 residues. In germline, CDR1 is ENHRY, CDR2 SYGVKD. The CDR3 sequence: CAISPGSLSGKNIQYF. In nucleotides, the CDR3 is TGTGCCATCAGCCCGGGCTCTTTGTCGGGCAAAAACATTCAGTACTTC.

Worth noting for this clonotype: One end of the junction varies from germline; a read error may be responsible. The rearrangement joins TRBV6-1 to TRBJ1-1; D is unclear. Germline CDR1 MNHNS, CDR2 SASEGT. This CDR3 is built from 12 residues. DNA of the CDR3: TGTGCCAGCATGGGCGGTGGCACTGAAGCTCTCTTT. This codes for CASMGGGTEALF.

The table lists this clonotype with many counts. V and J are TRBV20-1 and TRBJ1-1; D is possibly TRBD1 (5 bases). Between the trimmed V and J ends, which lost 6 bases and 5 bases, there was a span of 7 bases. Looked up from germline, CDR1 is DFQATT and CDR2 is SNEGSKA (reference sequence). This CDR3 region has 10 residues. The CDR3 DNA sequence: TGCAGTGCCAGGGAGACTGAAGCTTTCTTT. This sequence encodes CSARETEAFF.

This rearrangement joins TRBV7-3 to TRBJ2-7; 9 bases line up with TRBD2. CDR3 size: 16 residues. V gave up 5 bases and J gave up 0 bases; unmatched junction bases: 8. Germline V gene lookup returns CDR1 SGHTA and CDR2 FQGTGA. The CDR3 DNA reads TGTGCCAGCAGCGTAATAGCGGGGGAGCTCTCCTACGAGCAGTACGTC. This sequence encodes CASSVIAGELSYEQYV.

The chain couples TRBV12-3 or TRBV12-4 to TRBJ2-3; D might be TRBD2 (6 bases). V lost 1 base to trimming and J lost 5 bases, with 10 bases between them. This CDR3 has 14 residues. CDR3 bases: TGTGCCAGCAGTTTAGGCCAGGGACTAGATACGCAGTATTTT. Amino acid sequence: CASSLGQGLDTQYF.

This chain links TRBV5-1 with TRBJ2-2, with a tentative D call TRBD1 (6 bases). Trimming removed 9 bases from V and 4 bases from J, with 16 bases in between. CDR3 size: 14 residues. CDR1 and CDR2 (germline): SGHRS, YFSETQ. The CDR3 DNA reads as TGCGCCACCAGGGGTCTGGAACTCACCGGGGAGCTGTTTTTT. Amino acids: CATRGLELTGELFF.

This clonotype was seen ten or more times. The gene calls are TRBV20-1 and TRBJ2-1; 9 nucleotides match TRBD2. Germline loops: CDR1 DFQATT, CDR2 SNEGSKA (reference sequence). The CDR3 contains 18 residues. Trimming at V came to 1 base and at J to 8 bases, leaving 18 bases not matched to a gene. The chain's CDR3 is CSARGFIGDSGSEDEQFF. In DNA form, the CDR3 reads TGCAGTGCTAGAGGATTTATAGGGGATAGCGGGAGTGAGGATGAGCAGTTCTTC.

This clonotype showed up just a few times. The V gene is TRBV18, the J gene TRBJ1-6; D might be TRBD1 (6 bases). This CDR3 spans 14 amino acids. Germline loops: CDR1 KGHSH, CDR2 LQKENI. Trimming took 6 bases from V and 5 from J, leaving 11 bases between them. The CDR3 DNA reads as TGTGCCAGCTCGCTCGACAGGAATAATTCACCCCTCCACTTT. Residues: CASSLDRNNSPLHF.

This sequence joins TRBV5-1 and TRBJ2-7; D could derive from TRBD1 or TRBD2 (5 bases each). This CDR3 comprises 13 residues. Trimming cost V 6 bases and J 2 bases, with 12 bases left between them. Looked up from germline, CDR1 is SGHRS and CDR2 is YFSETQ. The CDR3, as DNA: TGCGCCAGCACCGGGGACGAGGCCTACGAGCAGTACTTC. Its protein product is CASTGDEAYEQYF.

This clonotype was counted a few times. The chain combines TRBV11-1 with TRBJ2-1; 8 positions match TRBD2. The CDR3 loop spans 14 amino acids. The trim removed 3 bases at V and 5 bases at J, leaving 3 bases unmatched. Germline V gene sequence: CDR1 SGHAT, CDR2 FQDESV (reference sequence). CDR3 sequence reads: CASSFSGVNNEQFF. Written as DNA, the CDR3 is TGTGCCAGCAGCTTTAGCGGGGTAAACAATGAGCAGTTCTTC.

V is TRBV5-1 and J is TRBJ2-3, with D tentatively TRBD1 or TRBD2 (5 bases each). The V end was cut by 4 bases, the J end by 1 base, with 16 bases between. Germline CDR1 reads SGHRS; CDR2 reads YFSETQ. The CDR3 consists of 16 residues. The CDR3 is CASSTRPGRGTDTQYF. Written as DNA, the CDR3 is TGCGCCAGCAGCACCAGACCGGGACGGGGCACAGATACGCAGTATTTT.

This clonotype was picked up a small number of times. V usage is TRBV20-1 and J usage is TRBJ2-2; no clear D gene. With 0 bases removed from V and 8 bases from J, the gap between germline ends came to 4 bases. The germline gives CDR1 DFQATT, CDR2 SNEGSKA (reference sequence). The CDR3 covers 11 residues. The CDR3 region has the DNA TGCAGTGCTAGAGATTGGGGGGAGCTGTTTTTT. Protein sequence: CSARDWGELFF.

DNA for the CDR3: TGTGCCAGCAGTGAACGTCCGGGAGCGAAAGATACGCAGTATTTT. Translating gives CASSERPGAKDTQYF. V gene TRBV2 combines with J gene TRBJ2-3, with a possible D match to TRBD2 (6 bases). Germline V gives CDR1 SNHLY, CDR2 FYNNEI. The CDR3 runs 15 residues. Between the trimmed V and J ends, which lost 2 bases and 5 bases, there was a span of 14 bases. The full variable domain, with the rest looked up from reference TRBV2 and TRBJ2-3, is EPEVTQTPSHQVTQMGQEVILRCVPISNHLYFYWYRQILGQKVEFLVSFYNNEISEKSEIFDDQFSVERPDGSNFTLKIRSTKLEDSAMYFCASSERPGAKDTQYFGPGTRLTVL.

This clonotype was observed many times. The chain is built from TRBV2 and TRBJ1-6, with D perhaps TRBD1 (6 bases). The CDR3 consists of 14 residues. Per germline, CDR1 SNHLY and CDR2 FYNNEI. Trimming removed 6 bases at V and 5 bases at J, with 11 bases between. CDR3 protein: CASSRQGNNSPLHF. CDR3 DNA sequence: TGTGCCAGCAGCCGCCAGGGGAATAATTCACCCCTCCACTTT.

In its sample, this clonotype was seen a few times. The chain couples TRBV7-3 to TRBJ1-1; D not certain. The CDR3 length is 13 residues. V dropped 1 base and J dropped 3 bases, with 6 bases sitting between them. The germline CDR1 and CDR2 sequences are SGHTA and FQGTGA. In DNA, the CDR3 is TGTGCCAGCAGCTTAAATAGGGACACTGAAGCTTTCTTT. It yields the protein CASSLNRDTEAFF.

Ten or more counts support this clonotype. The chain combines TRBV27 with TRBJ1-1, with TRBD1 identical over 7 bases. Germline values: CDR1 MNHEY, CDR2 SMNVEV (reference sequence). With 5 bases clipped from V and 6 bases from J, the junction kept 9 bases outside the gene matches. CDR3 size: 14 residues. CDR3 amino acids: CASSTRQGRSEAFF. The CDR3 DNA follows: TGTGCCAGCAGTACACGACAGGGTAGGTCTGAAGCTTTCTTT.

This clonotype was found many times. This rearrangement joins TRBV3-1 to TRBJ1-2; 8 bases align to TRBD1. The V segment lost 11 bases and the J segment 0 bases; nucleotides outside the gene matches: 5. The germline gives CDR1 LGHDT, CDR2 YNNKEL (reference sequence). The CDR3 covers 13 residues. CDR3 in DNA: TGTGCCGCGTCGGACAGGGCTAACTATGGCTACACCTTC. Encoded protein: CAASDRANYGYTF.

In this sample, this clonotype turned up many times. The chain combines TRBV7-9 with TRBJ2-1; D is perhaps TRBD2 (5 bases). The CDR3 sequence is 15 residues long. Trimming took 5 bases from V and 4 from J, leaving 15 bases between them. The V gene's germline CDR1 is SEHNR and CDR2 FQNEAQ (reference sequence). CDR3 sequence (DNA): TGTGCCAGCAGCCAACGGGCGGACTCATACAATGAGCAGTTCTTC. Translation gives CASSQRADSYNEQFF.

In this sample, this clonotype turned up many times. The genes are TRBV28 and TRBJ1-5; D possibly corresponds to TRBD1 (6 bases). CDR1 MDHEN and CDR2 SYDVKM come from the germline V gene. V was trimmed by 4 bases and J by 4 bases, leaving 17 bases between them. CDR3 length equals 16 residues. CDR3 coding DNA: TGTGCCAGCAGTTCCCGGGACACCTTGCAAAATCAGCCCCAGCATTTT. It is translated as CASSSRDTLQNQPQHF.

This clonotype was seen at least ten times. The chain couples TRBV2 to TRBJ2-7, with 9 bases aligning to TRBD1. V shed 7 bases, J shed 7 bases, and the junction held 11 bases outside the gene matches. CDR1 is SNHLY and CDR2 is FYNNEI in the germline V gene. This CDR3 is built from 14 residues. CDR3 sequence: CASTGGTGRGEQYF. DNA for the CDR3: TGTGCCAGCACGGGCGGGACAGGGAGAGGTGAGCAGTACTTC.

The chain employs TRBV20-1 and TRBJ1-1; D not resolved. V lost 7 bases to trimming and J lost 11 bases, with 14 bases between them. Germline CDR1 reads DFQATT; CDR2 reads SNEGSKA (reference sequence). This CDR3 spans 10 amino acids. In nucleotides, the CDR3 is TGCAGTGTGGGCAGCCGCGGGGCTTTCTTT. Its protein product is CSVGSRGAFF.

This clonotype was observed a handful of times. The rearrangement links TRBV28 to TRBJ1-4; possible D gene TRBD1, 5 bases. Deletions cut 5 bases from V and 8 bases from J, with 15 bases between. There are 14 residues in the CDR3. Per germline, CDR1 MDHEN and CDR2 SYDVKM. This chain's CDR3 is CASSLYPGGEKLFF. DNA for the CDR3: TGTGCCAGCAGTCTGTATCCCGGGGGAGAAAAACTGTTTTTT.

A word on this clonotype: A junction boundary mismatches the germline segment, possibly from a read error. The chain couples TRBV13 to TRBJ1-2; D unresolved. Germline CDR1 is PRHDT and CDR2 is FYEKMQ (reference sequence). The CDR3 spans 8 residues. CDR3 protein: CASGSGSF. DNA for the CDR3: TGTGCCAGCGGCTCTGGGTCCTTC.

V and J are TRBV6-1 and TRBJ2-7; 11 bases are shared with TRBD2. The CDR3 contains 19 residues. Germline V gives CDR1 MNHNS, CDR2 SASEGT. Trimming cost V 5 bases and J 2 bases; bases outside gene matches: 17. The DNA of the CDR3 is TGTGCCAGCAGTCCGGCCGGGACTAGCGGCACCAGAGCTCCCTACGAGCAGTACGTC. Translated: CASSPAGTSGTRAPYEQYV.

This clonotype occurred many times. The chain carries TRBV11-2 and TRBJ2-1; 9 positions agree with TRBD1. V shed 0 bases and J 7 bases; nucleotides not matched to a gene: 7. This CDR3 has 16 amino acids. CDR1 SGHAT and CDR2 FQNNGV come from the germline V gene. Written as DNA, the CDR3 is TGTGCCAGCAGCTTAGATCTGAACAGGGGGCAGAATGAGCAGTTCTTC. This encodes CASSLDLNRGQNEQFF.

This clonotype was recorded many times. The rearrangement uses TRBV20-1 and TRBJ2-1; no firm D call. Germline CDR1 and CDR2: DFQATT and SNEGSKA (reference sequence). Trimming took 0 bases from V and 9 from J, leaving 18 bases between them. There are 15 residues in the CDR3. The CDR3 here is CSARDRTIAYGEQFF. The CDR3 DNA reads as TGCAGTGCTAGAGATAGAACCATAGCATATGGTGAGCAGTTCTTC.